This T cell receptor (beta chain) was retrieved from a study of T cell changes during pregnancy in multiple sclerosis. This clone was seen a single time. Assay: immunoSEQ multiplex PCR; the TCRdb copy retains only in-frame clones and omits some. This table holds about 58,000 clones, about 90% found once. Germline CDR1 and CDR2: MDHEN and SYDVKM. The CDR3 loop spans 18 amino acids. V shed 3 bases and J 0 bases; nucleotides not matched to a gene: 11. This receptor was taken from a female donor in good health, enrolled as a control in a pregnancy study. The source was CD4+ T cells from peripheral blood mononuclear cells, collected after pregnancy. The V and J genes are TRBV28 and TRBJ1-1, with 9 bases identical to TRBD1. The chain's CDR3 is CASSFLGGTGIMNTEAFF. In DNA, the CDR3 is TGTGCCAGCAGTTTCCTGGGAGGGACAGGGATAATGAACACTGAAGCTTTCTTT.